This paragraph covers one T cell receptor beta chain sequence. Its specificity is not known. The junction and the germline gene differ at one end; a read error may be behind it. The record originates from a study of response to subunit inactivated influenza vaccine. Study conclusions and caveats: It was the authors' suggestion that each seasonal influenza vaccination recruits few new T cells.

TCRdb reanalysed the RT-PCR reads using MiXCR and keeps one entry per CDR3 protein. The sample includes approximately 480,000 distinct CDR3 sequences, approximately 9.9% of them seen just once. The specimen was PBMCs from blood, collected about 40 days after vaccination. The sequence was collected from a man aged 50-60 years who received an inactivated influenza vaccine.

The CDR3 loop reads CASSLGRQTVF. CDR3 in DNA: TGTGCCAGCAGTTTGGGTCGACAGACCGTCTTC. The chain combines TRBV12-3 or TRBV12-4 with TRBJ2-1, with D maybe TRBD1 (5 bases). This CDR3 is built from 11 residues.